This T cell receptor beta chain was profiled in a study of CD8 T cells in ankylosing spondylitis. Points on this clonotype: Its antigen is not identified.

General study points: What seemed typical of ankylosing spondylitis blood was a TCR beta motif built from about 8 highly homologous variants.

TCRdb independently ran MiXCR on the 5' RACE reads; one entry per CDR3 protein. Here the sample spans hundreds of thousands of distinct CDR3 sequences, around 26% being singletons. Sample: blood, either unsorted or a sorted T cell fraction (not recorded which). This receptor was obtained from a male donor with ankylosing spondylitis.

CDR3 residues: CASSQDSSLNTGELFF. In DNA, the CDR3 is TGTGCCAGCAGCCAAGACAGCAGCTTAAACACCGGGGAGCTGTTTTTT. The chain combines TRBV3-1 with TRBJ2-2; D not certain. The CDR3 consists of 16 residues. Trimming removed 0 bases at V and 2 bases at J, with 10 bases between. In germline, CDR1 is LGHDT, CDR2 YNNKEL (reference sequence).